These T cell receptor beta chains were read from a single sample in a study of neurological immune-mediated disorders. MiXCR was run by TCRdb on the 5' RACE reads, yielding one entry per CDR3 protein. Of 45,000 to 70,000 distinct CDR3 sequences listed, 4.2% were seen once; the top ten hold 2.5% to 3.5%. Sequencing was done on a sample of PBMCs. These receptors all stem from a man in his forties or fifties with multiple sclerosis. CDR3s include the opening cysteine and the closing phenylalanine or tryptophan. A D gene is named only where the DNA matches it firmly. Not all rows give a size; the values are once, few, many and, for expanded clones, a class.

cdr3_aa,cdr3_nt,clone_size,j_call,d_call,cdr3_length,v_call
CASRDLTGKETQYF,TGTGCCAGCAGAGATCTGACAGGGAAAGAGACCCAGTACTTC,few,TRBJ2-5,TRBD1,14,TRBV28
CASSQRDQETQYF,TGTGCCAGCTCACAAAGGGACCAAGAGACCCAGTACTTC,many,TRBJ2-5,.,13,TRBV18
CSAGGLAGSHEQYF,TGCAGTGCTGGAGGACTAGCGGGAAGCCACGAGCAGTACTTC,many,TRBJ2-7,TRBD2,14,TRBV20-1
CASSLSVSRGNEQFF,TGCGCCAGCAGCTTGAGTGTATCCCGGGGCAATGAGCAGTTCTTC,.,TRBJ2-1,.,15,TRBV5-1
CATSGPGQGDYEQYF,TGTGCCACCAGTGGTCCGGGACAGGGGGACTACGAGCAGTACTTC,many,TRBJ2-7,TRBD1,15,TRBV24-1
CASRRSGSFDEQFF,TGCGCCAGCAGAAGAAGCGGGAGTTTCGATGAGCAGTTCTTC,many,TRBJ2-1,TRBD2,14,TRBV10-2
CASSLVSGENTEAFF,TGCGCCAGCAGCTTGGTGTCAGGGGAGAACACTGAAGCTTTCTTT,many,TRBJ1-1,.,15,TRBV5-1
CASSQDIVLRQRGGYTF,TGCGCCAGCAGCCAAGATATCGTCCTGCGACAACGTGGTGGCTACACCTTC,many,TRBJ1-2,.,17,TRBV4-1
CASSLGRAFETQYF,TGTGCCAGCAGTCTCGGACGGGCCTTTGAGACCCAGTACTTC,.,TRBJ2-5,.,14,TRBV28
CASSSGTRVNEQFF,TGCGCCAGCAGCTCAGGGACTAGAGTCAATGAGCAGTTCTTC,many,TRBJ2-1,TRBD2,14,TRBV5-1
CASSYSQRGTDTQYF,TGTGCCAGCAGTTACTCCCAGCGGGGCACAGATACGCAGTATTTT,many,TRBJ2-3,.,15,TRBV6-6
CASSLKLAGMHTQYF,TGTGCCAGCAGCTTAAAACTAGCAGGGATGCATACGCAGTATTTT,many,TRBJ2-3,.,15,TRBV5-6
CASRLGYTEAFF,TGTGCCAGCAGACTTGGGTACACTGAAGCTTTCTTT,many,TRBJ1-1,.,12,TRBV7-9
CASSATVGGSPLHF,TGTGCCAGCAGCGCGACAGTCGGGGGTTCACCCCTCCACTTT,many,TRBJ1-6,.,14,TRBV7-9
CASSTTSGAVGELFF,TGCGCCAGCAGCACGACTAGCGGGGCTGTCGGGGAGCTGTTTTTT,many,TRBJ2-2,TRBD2,15,TRBV5-1
CASSLVSGVKSYNEQFF,TGCGCCAGCAGCTTGGTTTCGGGGGTGAAGTCCTACAATGAGCAGTTCTTC,many,TRBJ2-1,.,17,TRBV5-1
CSAEMDRGYTEAFF,TGCAGTGCTGAGATGGACAGGGGGTACACTGAAGCTTTCTTT,many,TRBJ1-1,TRBD1,14,TRBV20-1
CATSRERLSTDTQYF,TGTGCCACCAGCAGAGAGAGACTTAGCACAGATACGCAGTATTTT,many,TRBJ2-3,.,15,TRBV15
CASSPGQGMNTEAFF,TGCGCCAGCAGCCCGGGACAGGGGATGAACACTGAAGCTTTCTTT,many,TRBJ1-1,TRBD1,15,TRBV5-1
CASSHNWAARSTQYF,TGCGCCAGCAGCCATAATTGGGCAGCCCGGAGTACGCAGTATTTT,few,TRBJ2-3,.,15,TRBV4-1
CASSLWDSGLTGELFF,TGCGCCAGCAGCTTGTGGGACTCTGGTCTCACCGGGGAGCTGTTTTTT,.,TRBJ2-2,.,16,TRBV5-1
CASSSDLLSSYNSPLHF,TGCGCCAGCAGCTCGGACCTTCTGAGCTCCTATAATTCACCCCTCCACTTT,many,TRBJ1-6,.,17,TRBV5-1
CASRGLAGTAEQYF,TGTGCCAGCAGAGGACTAGCGGGAACCGCCGAGCAGTACTTC,many,TRBJ2-7,TRBD2,14,TRBV2
CSARVGAPGSDEQFF,TGCAGTGCTAGGGTGGGTGCGCCCGGGTCCGATGAGCAGTTCTTC,many,TRBJ2-1,.,15,TRBV20-1
CAIRWDREATEAFF,TGTGCCATCAGGTGGGACAGGGAAGCGACTGAAGCTTTCTTT,many,TRBJ1-1,TRBD1,14,TRBV10-3
CSVEDGTGSYEQYF,TGCAGCGTTGAGGATGGGACAGGGTCGTACGAGCAGTACTTC,many,TRBJ2-7,TRBD1,14,TRBV29-1
CSAGTGGSYEQYF,TGCAGTGCTGGGACCGGGGGATCCTACGAGCAGTACTTC,many,TRBJ2-7,.,13,TRBV20-1
CASSYATSGRATTGELFF,TGTGCCAGCAGCTACGCGACTAGCGGGAGGGCAACGACCGGGGAGCTGTTTTTT,few,TRBJ2-2,TRBD2,18,TRBV7-9
CASAPLDRTYTF,TGCGCCAGCGCCCCCCTGGACCGAACCTACACCTTC,.,TRBJ1-2,.,12,TRBV5-1
CATSRDRQNYGYTF,TGTGCCACCAGCAGAGATAGACAGAACTATGGCTACACCTTC,many,TRBJ1-2,.,14,TRBV15
CASSLPRGGSGELFF,TGCGCCAGCAGCTTGCCGCGGGGGGGCTCCGGGGAGCTGTTTTTT,many,TRBJ2-2,TRBD2,15,TRBV5-1
CASSQGAGRAGNEQFF,TGTGCCAGCAGCCAAGGGGCGGGGAGGGCCGGCAATGAGCAGTTCTTC,many,TRBJ2-1,TRBD2,16,TRBV14
CASKRAGGIDTQYF,TGCGCCAGCAAAAGAGCGGGAGGGATAGATACGCAGTATTTT,.,TRBJ2-3,TRBD2,14,TRBV5-1
CASRLSNQPQHF,TGTGCCAGCAGACTTAGCAATCAGCCCCAGCATTTT,many,TRBJ1-5,.,12,TRBV12-3/TRBV12-4
CASSLADYEQYF,TGTGCCAGCAGCTTAGCGGACTACGAGCAGTACTTC,few,TRBJ2-7,.,12,TRBV7-9
CASKRQGSFMGTEAFF,TGCGCCAGCAAGCGGCAGGGGAGTTTTATGGGCACTGAAGCTTTCTTT,many,TRBJ1-1,.,16,TRBV4-1
CASSPGASDYEQYF,TGCGCCAGCAGCCCTGGGGCTAGCGACTACGAGCAGTACTTC,many,TRBJ2-7,.,14,TRBV4-1
CASSLAEVYDRNTEAFF,TGCGCCAGCAGCTTGGCCGAGGTGTACGACAGGAACACTGAAGCTTTCTTT,many,TRBJ1-1,.,17,TRBV5-1
CASSTGQGASEQYF,TGTGCCAGCAGCACGGGACAGGGGGCCTCCGAGCAGTACTTC,many,TRBJ2-7,TRBD1,14,TRBV7-6
CASSLQGDYEQYF,TGCGCCAGCAGCTTGCAGGGGGACTACGAGCAGTACTTC,few,TRBJ2-7,TRBD1,13,TRBV5-1
CASSLEGALGYGYTF,TGCGCCAGCAGCTTGGAGGGGGCGCTCGGCTATGGCTACACCTTC,.,TRBJ1-2,TRBD1,15,TRBV5-1
CASSFTSVGSGELFF,TGTGCCAGCAGCTTCACTAGCGTGGGGTCCGGGGAGCTGTTTTTT,.,TRBJ2-2,TRBD2,15,TRBV11-3
CASRSTPGPEAYNEQFF,TGTGCCAGCAGATCGACCCCAGGCCCGGAGGCCTACAATGAGCAGTTCTTC,.,TRBJ2-1,.,17,TRBV6-5
CATSAGTTDYNEQFF,TGTGCCACCAGTGCCGGGACTACCGACTACAATGAGCAGTTCTTC,many,TRBJ2-1,TRBD2,15,TRBV15
CASGGGVTQYF,TGTGCCAGCGGTGGGGGAGTTACGCAGTATTTT,many,TRBJ2-3,.,11,TRBV9
CASSGTPEQPQHF,TGTGCCAGCAGCGGGACACCCGAGCAGCCCCAGCATTTT,few,TRBJ1-5,.,13,TRBV6-6
CASRKTVTDTQYF,TGTGCCAGCCGAAAGACAGTGACAGATACGCAGTATTTT,few,TRBJ2-3,.,13,TRBV3-1
CAISGPSTGTTDTQYF,TGTGCCATCAGTGGCCCCTCGACAGGAACCACAGATACGCAGTATTTT,few,TRBJ2-3,.,16,TRBV10-3
CASSLEGNTEAFF,TGCGCCAGCAGTCTGGAGGGGAACACTGAAGCTTTCTTT,many,TRBJ1-1,.,13,TRBV5-1
CSATDLQTSTDTQYF,TGCAGTGCGACGGACTTGCAAACTAGCACAGATACGCAGTATTTT,many,TRBJ2-3,.,15,TRBV20-1
CASSLSWQGIPNEQFF,TGTGCCAGCAGCCTGTCGTGGCAGGGGATCCCCAATGAGCAGTTCTTC,many,TRBJ2-1,.,16,TRBV5-5
CSVEAAGGRKTQYF,TGCAGCGTTGAAGCAGCGGGGGGGCGTAAGACCCAGTACTTC,many,TRBJ2-5,TRBD2,14,TRBV29-1
CASSWDSSGNTIYF,TGTGCCAGCAGTTGGGACAGCTCTGGAAACACCATATATTTT,many,TRBJ1-3,TRBD1,14,TRBV12-3/TRBV12-4
CSVGVTFPGEQYF,TGCAGCGTTGGTGTCACGTTTCCAGGCGAGCAGTACTTC,many,TRBJ2-7,.,13,TRBV29-1
CASSVRGEQYF,TGTGCCAGCAGTGTCAGGGGCGAGCAGTACTTC,many,TRBJ2-7,.,11,TRBV28